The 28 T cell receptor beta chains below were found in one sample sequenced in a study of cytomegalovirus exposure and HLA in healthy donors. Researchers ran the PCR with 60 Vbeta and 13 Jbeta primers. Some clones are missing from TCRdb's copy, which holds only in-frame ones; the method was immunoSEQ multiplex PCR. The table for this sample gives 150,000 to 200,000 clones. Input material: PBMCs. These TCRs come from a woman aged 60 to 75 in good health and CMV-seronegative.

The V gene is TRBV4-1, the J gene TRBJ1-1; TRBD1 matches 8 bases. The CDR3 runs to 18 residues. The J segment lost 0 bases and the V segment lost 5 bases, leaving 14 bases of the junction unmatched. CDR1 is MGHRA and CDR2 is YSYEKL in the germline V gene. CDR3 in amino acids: CASSTSPGQVHMNTEAFF. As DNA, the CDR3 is TGCGCCAGCAGCACAAGTCCGGGACAGGTCCACATGAACACTGAAGCTTTCTTT.

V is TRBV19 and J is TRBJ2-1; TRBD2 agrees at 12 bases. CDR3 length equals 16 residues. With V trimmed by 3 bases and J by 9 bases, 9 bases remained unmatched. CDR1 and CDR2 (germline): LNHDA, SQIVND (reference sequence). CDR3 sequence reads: CASSIVLAGGVGEQFF. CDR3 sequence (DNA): TGTGCCAGTAGTATCGTCCTAGCGGGAGGGGTGGGTGAGCAGTTCTTC.

In DNA form, the CDR3 reads TGTGCCAGCAGGGCACCGACAGGGAGAACTGAAAAACTGTTTTTT. Translation: CASRAPTGRTEKLFF. The genes are TRBV28 and TRBJ1-4; TRBD1 agrees at 7 bases. The trim removed 6 bases at V and 7 bases at J, leaving 11 bases unmatched. Germline CDR1 is MDHEN and CDR2 is SYDVKM. The CDR3 is 15 residues long.

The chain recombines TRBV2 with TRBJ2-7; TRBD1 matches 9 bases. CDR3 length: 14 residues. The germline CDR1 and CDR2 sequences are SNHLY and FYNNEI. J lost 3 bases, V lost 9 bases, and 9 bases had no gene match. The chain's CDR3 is CASGDRALSYEQYF. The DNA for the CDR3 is TGTGCCAGTGGGGACAGGGCTTTGAGCTACGAGCAGTACTTC.

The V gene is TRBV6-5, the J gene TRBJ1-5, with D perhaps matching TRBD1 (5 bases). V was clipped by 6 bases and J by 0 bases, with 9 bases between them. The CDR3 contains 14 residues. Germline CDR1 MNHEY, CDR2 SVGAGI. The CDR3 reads CASRPGFSNQPQHF. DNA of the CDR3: TGTGCCAGCAGACCAGGGTTTAGCAATCAGCCCCAGCATTTT.

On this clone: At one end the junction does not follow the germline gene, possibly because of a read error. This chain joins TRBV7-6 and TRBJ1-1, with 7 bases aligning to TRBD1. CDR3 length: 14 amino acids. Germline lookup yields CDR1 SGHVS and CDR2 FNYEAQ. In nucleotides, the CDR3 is TGTGCCAGCAGTCCCAAGGGGGCGAACGCTGAAGCTTTCTTT. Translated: CASSPKGANAEAFF.

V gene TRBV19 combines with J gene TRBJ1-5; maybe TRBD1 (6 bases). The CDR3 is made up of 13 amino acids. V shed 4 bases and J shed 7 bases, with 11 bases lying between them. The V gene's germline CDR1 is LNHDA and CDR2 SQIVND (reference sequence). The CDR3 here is CASSNQGSQPQHF. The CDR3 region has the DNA TGTGCCAGTAGTAATCAGGGGAGCCAGCCCCAGCATTTT.

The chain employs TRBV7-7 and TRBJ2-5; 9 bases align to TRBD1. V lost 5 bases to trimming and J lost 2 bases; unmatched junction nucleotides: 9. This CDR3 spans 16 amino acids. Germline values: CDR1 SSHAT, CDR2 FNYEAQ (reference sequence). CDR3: CASSAGQGGVQETQYF. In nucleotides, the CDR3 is TGTGCCAGCAGCGCGGGACAGGGAGGAGTGCAAGAGACCCAGTACTTC.

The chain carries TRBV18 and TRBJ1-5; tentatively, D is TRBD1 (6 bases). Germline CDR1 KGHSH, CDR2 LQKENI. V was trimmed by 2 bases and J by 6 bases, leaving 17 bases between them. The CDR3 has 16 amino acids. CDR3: CASSPTGTGSGQPQHF. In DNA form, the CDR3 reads TGTGCCAGCTCACCAACGGGAACAGGGTCCGGTCAGCCCCAGCATTTT.

CDR3 amino acids: CASSFLGQGASGANVLTF. DNA of the CDR3: TGTGCCAGCAGTTTCCTCGGACAGGGGGCGTCTGGGGCCAACGTCCTGACTTTC. The chain uses TRBV27 and TRBJ2-6; 11 bases line up with TRBD1. The trim removed 3 bases at V and 1 base at J, leaving 5 bases unmatched. This CDR3 spans 18 amino acids. CDR1 is MNHEY, CDR2 SMNVEV, per germline (reference sequence).

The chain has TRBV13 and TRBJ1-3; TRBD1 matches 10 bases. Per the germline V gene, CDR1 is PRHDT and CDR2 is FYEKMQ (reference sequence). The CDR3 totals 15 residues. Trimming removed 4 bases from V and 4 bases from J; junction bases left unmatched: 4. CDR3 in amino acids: CASSSGQGSGNTIYF. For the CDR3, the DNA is TGTGCCAGCAGCTCGGGACAGGGGTCCGGAAACACCATATATTTT.

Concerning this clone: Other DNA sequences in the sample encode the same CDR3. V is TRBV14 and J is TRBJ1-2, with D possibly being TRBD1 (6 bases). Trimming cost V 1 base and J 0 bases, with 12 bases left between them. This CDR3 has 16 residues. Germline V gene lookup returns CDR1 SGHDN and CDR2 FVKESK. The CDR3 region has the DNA TGTGCCAGCAGCCAAGCCACCAGGGGACCTAACTATGGCTACACCTTC. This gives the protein CASSQATRGPNYGYTF.

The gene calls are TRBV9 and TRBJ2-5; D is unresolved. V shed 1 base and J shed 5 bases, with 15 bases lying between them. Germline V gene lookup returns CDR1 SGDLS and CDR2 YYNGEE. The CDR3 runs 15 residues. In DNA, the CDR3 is TGTGCCAGCAGCGTACTTACTTCAGCAGCGGAGACCCAGTACTTC. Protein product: CASSVLTSAAETQYF.

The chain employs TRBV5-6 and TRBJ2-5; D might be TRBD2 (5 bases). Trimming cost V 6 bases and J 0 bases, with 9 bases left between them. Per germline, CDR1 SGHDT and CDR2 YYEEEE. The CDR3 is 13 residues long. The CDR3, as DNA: TGTGCCAGCACCGGCGGGTACCAAGAGACCCAGTACTTC. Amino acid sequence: CASTGGYQETQYF.

In nucleotides, the CDR3 is TGCGCCAGCAGTGACCCCCCGGGACTAGCGGGAGTGAGCACAGATACGCAGTATTTT. It encodes CASSDPPGLAGVSTDTQYF. The chain carries TRBV10-1 and TRBJ2-3, with 14 positions matching TRBD2. This CDR3 comprises 19 residues. After removal of 3 bases from V and 0 bases from J, the junction contained 8 bases not matched to a gene. The germline V gene has CDR1 WNHNN and CDR2 SYGVQD (reference sequence).

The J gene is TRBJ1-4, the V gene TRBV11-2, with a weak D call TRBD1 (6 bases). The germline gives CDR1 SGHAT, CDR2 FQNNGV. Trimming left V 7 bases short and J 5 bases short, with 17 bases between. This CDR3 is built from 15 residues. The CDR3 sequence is CASTKAGTPNEKLFF. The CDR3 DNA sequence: TGTGCCAGCACCAAAGCCGGGACACCAAATGAAAAACTGTTTTTT.

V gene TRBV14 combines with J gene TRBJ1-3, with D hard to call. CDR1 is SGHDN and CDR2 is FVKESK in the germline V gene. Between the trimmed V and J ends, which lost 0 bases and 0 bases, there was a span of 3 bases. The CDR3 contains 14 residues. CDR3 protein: CASSQDLSGNTIYF. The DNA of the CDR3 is TGTGCCAGCAGCCAAGACCTCTCTGGAAACACCATATATTTT.

The CDR3 is CASSPPTISGVSSGANVLTF. CDR3 coding DNA: TGCGCCAGCAGCCCTCCTACTATAAGCGGGGTAAGCTCTGGGGCCAACGTCCTGACTTTC. The V and J genes are TRBV5-1 and TRBJ2-6; 7 bases fit TRBD2. V lost 4 bases to trimming and J lost 0 bases; unmatched junction nucleotides: 16. Germline V CDR1 and CDR2: SGHRS, YFSETQ. This CDR3 has 20 amino acids.

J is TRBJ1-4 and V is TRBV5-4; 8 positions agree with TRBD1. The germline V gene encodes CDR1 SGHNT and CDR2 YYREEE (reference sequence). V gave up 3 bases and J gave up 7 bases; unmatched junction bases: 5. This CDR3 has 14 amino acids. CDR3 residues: CASSSPGQAEKLFF. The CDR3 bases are TGTGCCAGCAGCTCGCCGGGACAGGCTGAAAAACTGTTTTTT. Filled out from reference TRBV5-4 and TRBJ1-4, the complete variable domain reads ETGVTQSPTHLIKTRGQQVTLRCSSQSGHNTVSWYQQALGQGPQFIFQYYREEENGRGNFPPRFSGLQFPNYSSELNVNALELDDSALYLCASSSPGQAEKLFFGSGTQLSVL.

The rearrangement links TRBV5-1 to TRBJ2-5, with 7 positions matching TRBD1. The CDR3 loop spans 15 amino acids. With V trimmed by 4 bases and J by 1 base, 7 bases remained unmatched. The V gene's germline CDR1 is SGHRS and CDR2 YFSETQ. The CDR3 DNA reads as TGCGCCAGCAGCCCCACAGGGGCCTCCCAAGAGACCCAGTACTTC. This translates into CASSPTGASQETQYF.

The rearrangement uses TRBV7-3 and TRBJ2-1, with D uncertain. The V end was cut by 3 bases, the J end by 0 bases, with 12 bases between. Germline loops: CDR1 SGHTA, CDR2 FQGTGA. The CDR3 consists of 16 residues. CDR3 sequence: CASSLSGGSSYNEQFF. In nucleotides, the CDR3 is TGTGCCAGCAGCTTGAGTGGCGGCAGCTCCTACAATGAGCAGTTCTTC.

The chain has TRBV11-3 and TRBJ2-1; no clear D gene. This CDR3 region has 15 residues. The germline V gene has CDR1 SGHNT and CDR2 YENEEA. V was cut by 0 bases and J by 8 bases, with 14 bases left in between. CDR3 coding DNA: TGTGCCAGCAGCTTAGATGGTAACTTACTGGATGAGCAGTTCTTC. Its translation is CASSLDGNLLDEQFF.

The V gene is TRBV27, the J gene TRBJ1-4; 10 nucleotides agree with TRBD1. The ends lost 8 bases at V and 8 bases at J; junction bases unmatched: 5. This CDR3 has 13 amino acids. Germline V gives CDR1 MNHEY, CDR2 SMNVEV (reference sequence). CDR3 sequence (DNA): TGTGCCAGCGGGGGACAGGGGTGGGAAAAACTGTTTTTT. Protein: CASGGQGWEKLFF.

CDR3 DNA: TGTGCCAGCAGCCCCGGGACAGGGGGCGTCCACGAGCAGTACTTC. Its translation is CASSPGTGGVHEQYF. V usage is TRBV7-7 and J usage is TRBJ2-7; 12 nucleotides agree with TRBD1. V trimming: 5 bases; J trimming: 5 bases; junction bases outside the gene matches: 7. The CDR3 covers 15 residues. Per germline, CDR1 SSHAT and CDR2 FNYEAQ (reference sequence).

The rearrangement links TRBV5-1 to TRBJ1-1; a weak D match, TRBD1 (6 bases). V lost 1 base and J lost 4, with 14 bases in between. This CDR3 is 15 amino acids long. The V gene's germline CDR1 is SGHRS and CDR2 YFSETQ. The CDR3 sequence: CASSLSGQLSTEAFF. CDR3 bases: TGCGCCAGCAGCTTGAGCGGACAGTTGAGCACTGAAGCTTTCTTT. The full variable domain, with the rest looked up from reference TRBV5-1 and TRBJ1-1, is KAGVTQTPRYLIKTRGQQVTLSCSPISGHRSVSWYQQTPGQGLQFLFEYFSETQRNKGNFPGRFSGRQFSNSRSEMNVSTLELGDSALYLCASSLSGQLSTEAFFGQGTRLTVV.

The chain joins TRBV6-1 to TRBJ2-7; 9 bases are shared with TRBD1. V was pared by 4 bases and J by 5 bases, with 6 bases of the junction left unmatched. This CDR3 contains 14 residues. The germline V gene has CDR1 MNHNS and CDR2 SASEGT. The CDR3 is CASSVRDRAHEQYF. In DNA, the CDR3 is TGTGCCAGCAGTGTCCGGGACAGGGCGCACGAGCAGTACTTC.

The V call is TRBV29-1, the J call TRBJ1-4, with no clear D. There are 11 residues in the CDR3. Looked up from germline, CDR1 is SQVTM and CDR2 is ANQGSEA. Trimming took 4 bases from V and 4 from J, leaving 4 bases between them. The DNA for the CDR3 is TGCAGCGTTGGCGGTAATGAAAAACTGTTTTTT. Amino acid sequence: CSVGGNEKLFF.

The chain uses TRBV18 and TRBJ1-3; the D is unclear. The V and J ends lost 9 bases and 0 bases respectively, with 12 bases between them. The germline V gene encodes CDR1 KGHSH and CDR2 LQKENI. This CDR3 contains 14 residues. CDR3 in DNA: TGTGCCAGTTTCACAGTTCTCTCTGGAAACACCATATATTTT. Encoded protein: CASFTVLSGNTIYF.